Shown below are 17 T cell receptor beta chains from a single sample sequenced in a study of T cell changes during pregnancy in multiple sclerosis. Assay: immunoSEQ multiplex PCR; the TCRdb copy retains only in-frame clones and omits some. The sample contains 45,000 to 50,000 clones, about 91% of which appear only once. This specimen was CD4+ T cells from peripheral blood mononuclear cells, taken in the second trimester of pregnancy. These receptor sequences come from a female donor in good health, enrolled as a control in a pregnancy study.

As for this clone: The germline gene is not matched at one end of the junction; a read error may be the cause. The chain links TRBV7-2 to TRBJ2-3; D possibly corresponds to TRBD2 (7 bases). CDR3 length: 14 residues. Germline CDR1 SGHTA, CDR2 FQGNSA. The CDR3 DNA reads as TGTGCCAGCAGCTTTACGGGGGGCACCGATACGCAGTATTTT. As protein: CASSFTGGTDTQYF. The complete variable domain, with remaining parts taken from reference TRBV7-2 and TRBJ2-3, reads GAGVSQSPSNKVTEKGKDVELRCDPISGHTALYWYRQSLGQGLEFLIYFQGNSAPDKSGLPSDRFSAERTGGSVSTLTIQRTQQEDSAVYLCASSFTGGTDTQYFGPGTRLTVL.

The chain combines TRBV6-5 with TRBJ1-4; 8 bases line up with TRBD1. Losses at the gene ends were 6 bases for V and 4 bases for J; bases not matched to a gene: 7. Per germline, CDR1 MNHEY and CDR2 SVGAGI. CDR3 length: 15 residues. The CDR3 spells CASRRRTGFNEKLFF. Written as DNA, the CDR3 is TGTGCCAGCAGGCGCCGGACAGGGTTTAATGAAAAACTGTTTTTT.

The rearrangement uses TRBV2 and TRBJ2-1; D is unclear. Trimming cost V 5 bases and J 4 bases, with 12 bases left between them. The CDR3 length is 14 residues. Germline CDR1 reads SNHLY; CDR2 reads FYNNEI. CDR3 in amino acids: CASSPDKIYNEQFF. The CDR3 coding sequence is TGTGCCAGCAGTCCAGACAAAATTTACAATGAGCAGTTCTTC. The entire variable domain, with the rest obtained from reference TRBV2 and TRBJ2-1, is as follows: EPEVTQTPSHQVTQMGQEVILRCVPISNHLYFYWYRQILGQKVEFLVSFYNNEISEKSEIFDDQFSVERPDGSNFTLKIRSTKLEDSAMYFCASSPDKIYNEQFFGPGTRLTVL.

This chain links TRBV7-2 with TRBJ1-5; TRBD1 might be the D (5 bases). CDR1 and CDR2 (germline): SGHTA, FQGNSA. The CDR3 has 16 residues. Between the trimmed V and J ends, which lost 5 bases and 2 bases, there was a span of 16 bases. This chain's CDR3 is CASSPFRGPGNQPQHF. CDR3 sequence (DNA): TGTGCCAGCAGCCCCTTTAGGGGCCCAGGCAATCAGCCCCAGCATTTT.

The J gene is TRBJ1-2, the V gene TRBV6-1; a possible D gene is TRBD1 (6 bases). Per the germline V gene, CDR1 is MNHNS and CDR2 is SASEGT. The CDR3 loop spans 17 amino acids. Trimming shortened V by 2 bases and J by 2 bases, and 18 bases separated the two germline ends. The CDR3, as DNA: TGTGCCAGCAGTGAACACTGGGGCAGGGGATTAAACTATGGCTACACCTTC. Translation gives CASSEHWGRGLNYGYTF.

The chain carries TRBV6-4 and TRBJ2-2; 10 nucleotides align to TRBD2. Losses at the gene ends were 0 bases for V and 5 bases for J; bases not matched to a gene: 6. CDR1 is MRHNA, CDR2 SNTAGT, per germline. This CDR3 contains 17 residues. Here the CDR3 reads CASSDSASGGRTGELFF. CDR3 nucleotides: TGTGCCAGCAGTGACTCAGCTAGCGGGGGACGAACCGGGGAGCTGTTTTTT.

DNA of the CDR3: TGTGCCAGCAGCGTAGAACCCGGGAGCGGAACTTACAATGAGCAGTTCTTC. Its translation: CASSVEPGSGTYNEQFF. This chain links TRBV9 with TRBJ2-1, with D possibly being TRBD2 (6 bases). The CDR3 totals 17 residues. The ends were cut back, 0 bases at V and 4 bases at J, with 17 bases in the middle. Germline loops: CDR1 SGDLS, CDR2 YYNGEE.

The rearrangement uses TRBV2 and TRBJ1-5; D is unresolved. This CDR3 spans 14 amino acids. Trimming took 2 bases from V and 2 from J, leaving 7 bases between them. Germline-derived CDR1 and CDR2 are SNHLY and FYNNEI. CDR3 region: CASSEFQGNQPQHF. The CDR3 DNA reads TGTGCCAGCAGTGAATTTCAGGGCAATCAGCCCCAGCATTTT.

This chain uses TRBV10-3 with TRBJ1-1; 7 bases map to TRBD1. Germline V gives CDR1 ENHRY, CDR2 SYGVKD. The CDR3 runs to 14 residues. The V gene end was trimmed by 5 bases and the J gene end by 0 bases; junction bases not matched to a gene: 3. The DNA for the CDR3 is TGTGCCATCAGTAACGACAGGGTGAACACTGAAGCTTTCTTT. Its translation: CAISNDRVNTEAFF.

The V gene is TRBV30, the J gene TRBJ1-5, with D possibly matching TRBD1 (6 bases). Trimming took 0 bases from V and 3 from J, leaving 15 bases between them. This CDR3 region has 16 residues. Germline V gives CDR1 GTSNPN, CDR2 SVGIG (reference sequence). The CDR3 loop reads CAWSVLGGGLNQPQHF. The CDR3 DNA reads TGTGCCTGGAGTGTACTCGGGGGGGGCCTCAATCAGCCCCAGCATTTT. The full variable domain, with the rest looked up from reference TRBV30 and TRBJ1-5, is SQTIHQWPATLVQPVGSPLSLECTVEGTSNPNLYWYRQAAGRGLQLLFYSVGIGQISSEVPQNLSASRPQDRQFILSSKKLLLSDSGFYLCAWSVLGGGLNQPQHFGDGTRLSIL.

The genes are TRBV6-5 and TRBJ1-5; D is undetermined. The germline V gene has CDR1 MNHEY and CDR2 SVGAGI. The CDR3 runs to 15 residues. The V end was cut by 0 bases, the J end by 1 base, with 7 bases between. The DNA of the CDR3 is TGTGCCAGCAGTTACTCGAAACGGAGCAATCAGCCCCAGCATTTT. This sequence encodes CASSYSKRSNQPQHF.

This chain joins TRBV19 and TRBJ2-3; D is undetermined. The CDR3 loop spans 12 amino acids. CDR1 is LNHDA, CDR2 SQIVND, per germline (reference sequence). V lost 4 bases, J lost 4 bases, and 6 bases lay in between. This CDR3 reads CASSTEADTQYF. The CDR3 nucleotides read TGTGCCAGTAGTACCGAGGCAGATACGCAGTATTTT.

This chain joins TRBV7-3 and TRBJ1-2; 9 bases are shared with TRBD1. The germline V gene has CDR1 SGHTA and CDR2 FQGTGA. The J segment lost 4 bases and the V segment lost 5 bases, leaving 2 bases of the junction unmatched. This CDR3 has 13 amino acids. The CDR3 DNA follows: TGTGCCAGCAGCCCGGGACAGGGCTATGGCTACACCTTC. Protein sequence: CASSPGQGYGYTF.

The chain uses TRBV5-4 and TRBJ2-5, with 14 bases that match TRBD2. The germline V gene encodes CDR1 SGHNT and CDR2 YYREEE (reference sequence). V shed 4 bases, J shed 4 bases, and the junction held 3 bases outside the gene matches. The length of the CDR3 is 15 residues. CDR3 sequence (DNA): TGTGCCAGCAGCGTCGGACTAGCGGGGGGAGAGACCCAGTACTTC. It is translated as CASSVGLAGGETQYF.

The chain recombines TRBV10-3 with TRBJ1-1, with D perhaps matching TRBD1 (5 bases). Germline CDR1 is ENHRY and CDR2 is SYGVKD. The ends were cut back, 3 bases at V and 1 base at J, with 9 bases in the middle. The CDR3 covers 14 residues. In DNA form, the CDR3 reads TGTGCCATCAGTGATGAAACAGGGAACACTGAAGCTTTCTTT. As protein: CAISDETGNTEAFF.

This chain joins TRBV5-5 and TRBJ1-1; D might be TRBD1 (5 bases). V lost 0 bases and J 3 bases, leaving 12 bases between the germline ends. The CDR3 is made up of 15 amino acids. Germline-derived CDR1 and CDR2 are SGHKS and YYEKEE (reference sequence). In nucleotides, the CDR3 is TGTGCCAGCAGCTTGGTGGGGCGAGAGGACACTGAAGCTTTCTTT. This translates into CASSLVGREDTEAFF.

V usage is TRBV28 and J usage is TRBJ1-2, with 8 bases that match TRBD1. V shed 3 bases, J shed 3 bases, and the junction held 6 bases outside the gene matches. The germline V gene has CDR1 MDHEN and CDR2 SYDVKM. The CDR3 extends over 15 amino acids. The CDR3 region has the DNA TGTGCCAGCAGTTTCCGGGACAGGAGACACTATGGCTACACCTTC. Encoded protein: CASSFRDRRHYGYTF.